Here is one T cell receptor beta chain with its context. This entry belongs to a study of sequential checkpoint blockade in melanoma. Study details: Patients were randomized 1:1 to nivolumab-then-ipilimumab or ipilimumab-then-nivolumab first-line. Maintenance nivolumab came after either treatment sequence.

V gave up 5 bases and J gave up 9 bases, with 14 bases separating them. Germline V CDR1 and CDR2: SGHTA, FQGNSA. This CDR3 is built from 12 residues. The treatment is: randomized to nivolumab then ipilimumab (arm A) or the reverse (arm B). None of the patients previously received DNA-damaging chemotherapy. From thawed PBMCs, live CD3+CD8+ cells negative for CD19 and CD56 were sorted. Generated by immunoSEQ multiplex PCR, the TCRdb table keeps only in-frame clones and is missing some. The sample lists about 22,000 clones, around 80% occurring once. The chain uses TRBV7-2 and TRBJ2-7; unclear D gene. This specimen consisted of CD8+ T cells sorted from blood (inferred from file names), obtained from a patient given nivolumab and ipilimumab in sequence. The source is a human donor with melanoma. Here the CDR3 reads CASSLRTQMQYF. CDR3 bases: TGTGCCAGCAGCCTTCGTACCCAGATGCAGTACTTC.